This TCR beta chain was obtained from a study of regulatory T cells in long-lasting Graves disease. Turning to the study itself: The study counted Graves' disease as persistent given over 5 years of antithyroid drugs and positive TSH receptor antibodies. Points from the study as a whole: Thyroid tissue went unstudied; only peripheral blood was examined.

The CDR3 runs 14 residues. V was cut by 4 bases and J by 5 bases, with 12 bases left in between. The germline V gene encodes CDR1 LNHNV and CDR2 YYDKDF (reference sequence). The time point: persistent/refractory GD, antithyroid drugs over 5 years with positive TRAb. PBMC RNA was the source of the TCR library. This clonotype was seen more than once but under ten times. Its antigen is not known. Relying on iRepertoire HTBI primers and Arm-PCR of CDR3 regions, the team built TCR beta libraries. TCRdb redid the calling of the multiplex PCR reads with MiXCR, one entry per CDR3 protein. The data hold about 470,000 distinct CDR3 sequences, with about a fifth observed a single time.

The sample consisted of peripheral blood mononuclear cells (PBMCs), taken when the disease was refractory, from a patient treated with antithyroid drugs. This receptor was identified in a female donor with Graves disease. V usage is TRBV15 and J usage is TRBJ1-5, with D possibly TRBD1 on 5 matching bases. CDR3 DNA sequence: TGTGCCACCAGCATCGGGGGAACATATCAGCCCCAGCATTTT. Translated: CATSIGGTYQPQHF.